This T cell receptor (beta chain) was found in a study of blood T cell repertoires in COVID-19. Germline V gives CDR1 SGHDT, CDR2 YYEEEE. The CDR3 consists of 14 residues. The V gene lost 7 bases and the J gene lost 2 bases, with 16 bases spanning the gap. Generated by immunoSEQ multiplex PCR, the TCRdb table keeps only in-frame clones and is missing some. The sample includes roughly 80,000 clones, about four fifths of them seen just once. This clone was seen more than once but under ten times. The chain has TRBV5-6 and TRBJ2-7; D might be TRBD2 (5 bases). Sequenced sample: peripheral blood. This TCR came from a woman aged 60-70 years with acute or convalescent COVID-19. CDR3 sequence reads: CASLLNPEAYEQYF. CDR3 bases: TGTGCCAGCCTTCTCAACCCGGAGGCCTACGAGCAGTACTTC.